Listed below are T cell receptor beta chains from one sample, sequenced in a study of naive and memory T cell subsets. TCRdb independently ran MiXCR on the UMI-ligation and nested PCR reads; one entry per CDR3 protein. The repertoire holds over 25,000 distinct CDR3 sequences, about 18% seen once, with around 3.3% in the top ten. Sequencing was done on a sample of effector memory CD4+ T cells from blood. These receptors came from a human donor in good health. Each CDR3 is given with its conserved first and last residue. A D gene is named only where the DNA matches it firmly. Clone sizes are given selectively: once, few, many, or a class where the clone is expanded.

clone_size: many; d_call: TRBD1; v_call: TRBV29-1; j_call: TRBJ1-1; cdr3_nt: TGCAGCGTTGAACACTCGGGACAGTTCCCTGCTTTCTTT; cdr3_aa: CSVEHSGQFPAFF
clone_size: -; d_call: -; v_call: TRBV7-9; j_call: TRBJ2-2; cdr3_nt: TGTGCCAGCAGCTCGTCGAGCGGCCCCACCAGGAACACCGGGGAGCTGTTTTTT; cdr3_aa: CASSSSSGPTRNTGELFF
clone_size: medium-sized; d_call: -; v_call: TRBV29-1; j_call: TRBJ1-5; cdr3_nt: TGCAGCGTTGGTACAAGAAATAGCAATCAGCCCCAGCATTTT; cdr3_aa: CSVGTRNSNQPQHF
clone_size: -; d_call: -; v_call: TRBV6-1; j_call: TRBJ2-4; cdr3_nt: TGTGCCAGCAGGCAGGGCAGGGGCCAAAGTAACATTCAGTACTTC; cdr3_aa: CASRQGRGQSNIQYF
clone_size: -; d_call: -; v_call: TRBV11-1; j_call: TRBJ2-5; cdr3_nt: TGTGCCAGCAGCTTAGAGCGGCGGAGGAAGTACTTC; cdr3_aa: CASSLERRRKYF
clone_size: few; d_call: TRBD2; v_call: TRBV10-2; j_call: TRBJ2-5; cdr3_nt: TGCGCCAGCAGGCCTAGCGGACGGGAGACCCAGTACTTC; cdr3_aa: CASRPSGRETQYF
clone_size: -; d_call: -; v_call: TRBV6-1; j_call: TRBJ1-5; cdr3_nt: TGTGCCAGCATCAGGACAGTCAGAATGACGGGAGGTCAGCCCCAGCATTTT; cdr3_aa: CASIRTVRMTGGQPQHF
clone_size: few; d_call: -; v_call: TRBV5-1; j_call: TRBJ1-1; cdr3_nt: TGCGCCAGCAGCTTGGGGGTGAACGCTGAAGCTTTCTTT; cdr3_aa: CASSLGVNAEAFF
clone_size: -; d_call: TRBD1; v_call: TRBV28; j_call: TRBJ1-5; cdr3_nt: TGTGCCAGCACCCTGCTAAGGACAGGGGATCAGCCCCAGCATTTT; cdr3_aa: CASTLLRTGDQPQHF
clone_size: -; d_call: TRBD2; v_call: TRBV19; j_call: TRBJ2-2; cdr3_nt: TGTGCCAGTAGTTCCTCGGGACTAGCGGGAGCCACCGGGGAGCTGTTTTTT; cdr3_aa: CASSSSGLAGATGELFF
clone_size: -; d_call: TRBD2; v_call: TRBV19; j_call: TRBJ2-7; cdr3_nt: TGTGCCAGTAGTACATCACCGGGACTAGCGGGAGTCCACGAGCAGTACTTC; cdr3_aa: CASSTSPGLAGVHEQYF
clone_size: -; d_call: -; v_call: TRBV12-5; j_call: TRBJ1-6; cdr3_nt: TGTGCTAGTGCCCTGGGCTATAATTCACCCCTCCACTTT; cdr3_aa: CASALGYNSPLHF
clone_size: medium-sized; d_call: TRBD2; v_call: TRBV3-1; j_call: TRBJ2-3; cdr3_nt: TGTGCCAGCAGCCAAGTTCGGGGGGGTACGCAGTATTTT; cdr3_aa: CASSQVRGGTQYF
clone_size: many; d_call: -; v_call: TRBV7-8; j_call: TRBJ1-4; cdr3_nt: TGTGCCAGCAGCTTAGTAAGCGAAAAACTGTTTTTT; cdr3_aa: CASSLVSEKLFF
clone_size: -; d_call: TRBD2; v_call: TRBV24-1; j_call: TRBJ2-5; cdr3_nt: TGTTCCACCAGTGATTCCGGGACTAGCGGGAGAGGGACCCAGTACTTC; cdr3_aa: CSTSDSGTSGRGTQYF